What follows is one T cell receptor (beta chain) and its context. Antigen specificity is unknown. The sample is drawn from a study of blood T cells in healthy people across ages. Study context: With template switching, about one barcoded beta molecule was captured per two T cells. Points from the study as a whole: Estimates based on one million T cells were treated as lower bounds.

V was cut by 6 bases and J by 0 bases, with 12 bases left in between. The CDR3 sequence is 14 residues long. Germline lookup yields CDR1 MNHEY and CDR2 SVGAGI. The use of a sample-barcoded 5' primer and a J-beta primer mix characterized a second PCR of roughly 6 to 11 cycles. Individual samples furnished no less than 2.5 million CDR3-containing paired-end reads apiece. TCRdb redid the calling of the 5' RACE reads with MiXCR, one entry per CDR3 protein. The sample lists over a million distinct CDR3 sequences, under 30% occurring once. This same sample was also part of a study on T cells of mothers and their children. From that report: Thymic selection, a shaping force on TCR recombination output, acts similarly in related and unrelated pairs.

The source is a girl between 2 and 10 years old in good health. Sequenced material: blood. This sequence joins TRBV6-5 and TRBJ2-7; D possibly corresponds to TRBD2 (6 bases). The CDR3 DNA reads as TGTGCCAGCAGCGCGGGACTCCGCTCCTACGAGCAGTACTTC. Amino acid sequence: CASSAGLRSYEQYF.